The clone carrying this TCR beta chain appeared a few times. This sample stems from a study of blood T cell repertoires in COVID-19. Clones were read by immunoSEQ multiplex PCR, and TCRdb kept only the in-frame ones, dropping some. The table has hundreds of thousands of clones, approximately 80% seen once. The receptor comes from a woman in her fifties or sixties with active or convalescent COVID-19. The sample comprised peripheral blood.

Written as DNA, the CDR3 is TGTGCCAGCAGAACCAGGGACACCGGGGAGCTGTTTTTT. It is translated as CASRTRDTGELFF. The chain employs TRBV2 and TRBJ2-2; TRBD1 might be the D (5 bases). Germline V CDR1 and CDR2: SNHLY, FYNNEI. This CDR3 spans 13 amino acids. The germline V and J ends were trimmed by 6 bases and 3 bases, with 8 bases remaining between them.